This T cell receptor beta chain is drawn from a study of blood T cell repertoires in COVID-19. Turning to the study itself: Samples representing acute and convalescent COVID-19 were sourced from the United States, Italy and Spain.

Data came from immunoSEQ multiplex PCR; TCRdb stores just in-frame clones and leaves some out. The data contain 300,000 to 400,000 clones, 70% to 90% of them singletons. Trimming stripped 8 bases from V and 2 bases from J, with 11 bases between. This CDR3 is 13 amino acids long. The germline V gene encodes CDR1 SGHAT and CDR2 FQNNGV. The J gene is TRBJ2-3, the V gene TRBV11-2; D remains ambiguous. The sequence derives from a woman in her twenties or thirties with COVID-19, enrolled during active disease. Material for sequencing was peripheral blood. In DNA, the CDR3 is TGTGCCAGCGCCATTCGGTTCACAGATACGCAGTATTTT. Translating it yields CASAIRFTDTQYF.